This entry lists 25 T cell receptor beta chains sequenced from one sample in a study of cytomegalovirus exposure and HLA in healthy donors. Some clones are missing from TCRdb's copy, which holds only in-frame ones; the method was immunoSEQ multiplex PCR. The sample records about 140,000 clones, about 90% being singletons. Sequencing used PBMCs. Source of these receptors: a woman between 18 and 30 years old in good health and CMV-seropositive.

The V call is TRBV11-1, the J call TRBJ2-2, with 9 bases lining up with TRBD1. This CDR3 is 15 amino acids long. Looked up from germline, CDR1 is SGHAT and CDR2 is FQDESV (reference sequence). V lost 3 bases, J lost 5 bases, and 4 bases stayed unmatched. The CDR3 loop is CASSFGTGKTGELFF. CDR3 DNA sequence: TGTGCCAGCAGCTTCGGGACAGGGAAAACCGGGGAGCTGTTTTTT.

The rearrangement links TRBV28 to TRBJ2-5; 8 nucleotides line up with TRBD1. This CDR3 contains 15 residues. The trim removed 1 base at V and 6 bases at J, leaving 7 bases unmatched. CDR1 and CDR2 (germline): MDHEN, SYDVKM. The CDR3 coding sequence is TGTGCCAGCAGTTTATTGGACAGGGAAACGCAGACCCAGTACTTC. Its protein is CASSLLDRETQTQYF.

The V gene is TRBV6-5, the J gene TRBJ1-6, with D hard to call. The CDR3 is made up of 14 amino acids. V was trimmed by 10 bases and J by 0 bases, leaving 10 bases between them. Germline V CDR1 and CDR2: MNHEY, SVGAGI. Here the CDR3 DNA reads TGTGCCACCACGGGTTCCTCCTATAATTCACCCCTCCACTTT. Amino acids: CATTGSSYNSPLHF.

This clone showed up just once. V is TRBV5-5 and J is TRBJ2-6, with 7 nucleotides matching TRBD1. Germline V lookup: CDR1 SGHKS, CDR2 YYEKEE (reference sequence). J gave up 4 bases and V 3 bases, and 4 bases lay outside the gene matches. The CDR3 is made up of 15 amino acids. In DNA form, the CDR3 reads TGTGCCAGCAGCTCGACAGGGACCGGGGCCAACGTCCTGACTTTC. This gives the protein CASSSTGTGANVLTF. Drawing the rest from reference TRBV5-5 and TRBJ2-6, the complete variable domain is DAGVTQSPTHLIKTRGQQVTLRCSPISGHKSVSWYQQVLGQGPQFIFQYYEKEERGRGNFPDRFSARQFPNYSSELNVNALLLGDSALYLCASSSTGTGANVLTFGAGSRLTVL.

The chain recombines TRBV19 with TRBJ2-1; TRBD2 matches at 7 bases. J gave up 4 bases and V 3 bases, and 15 bases lay outside the gene matches. Germline values: CDR1 LNHDA, CDR2 SQIVND (reference sequence). The CDR3 spans 18 residues. In nucleotides, the CDR3 is TGTGCCAGTAGTATCAAGATCAGCGGGACGGGGGTATACAATGAGCAGTTCTTC. Residues: CASSIKISGTGVYNEQFF.

This chain connects TRBV14 to TRBJ2-1; 7 nucleotides match TRBD2. CDR1 is SGHDN, CDR2 FVKESK, per germline. Trimming took 1 base from V and 5 from J; bases not matched to a gene: 11. The CDR3 extends over 17 amino acids. DNA of the CDR3: TGTGCCAGCAGCCAAGCCCGACTAGCCAAGGACAACAATGAGCAGTTCTTC. This sequence encodes CASSQARLAKDNNEQFF. The variable domain in full, completed from reference TRBV14 and TRBJ2-1, reads EAGVTQFPSHSVIEKGQTVTLRCDPISGHDNLYWYRRVMGKEIKFLLHFVKESKQDESGMPNNRFLAERTGGTYSTLKVQPAELEDSGVYFCASSQARLAKDNNEQFFGPGTRLTVL.

This chain joins TRBV19 and TRBJ1-6; no clear D. The ends were cut back, 4 bases at V and 8 bases at J, with 18 bases in the middle. CDR3 size: 16 residues. Germline CDR1 reads LNHDA; CDR2 reads SQIVND (reference sequence). The DNA for the CDR3 is TGTGCCAGTAGTAAATACCCCCAGGACTGGGATTCACCCCTCCACTTT. It encodes CASSKYPQDWDSPLHF.

This chain connects TRBV4-2 to TRBJ1-5; no definite D call. The CDR3 spans 16 residues. V lost 0 bases to trimming and J lost 2 bases, with 11 bases between them. CDR1 LGHNA and CDR2 YNFKEQ come from the germline V gene. CDR3 bases: TGTGCCAGCAGCCAAGATCCGGGAATAGGCAATCAGCCCCAGCATTTT. Translating it yields CASSQDPGIGNQPQHF.

The chain joins TRBV28 to TRBJ1-2; 10 bases align to TRBD1. V shed 4 bases and J 3 bases; nucleotides not matched to a gene: 2. Looked up from germline, CDR1 is MDHEN and CDR2 is SYDVKM. The CDR3 totals 14 residues. Here the CDR3 reads CASSSGTGDYGYTF. CDR3 DNA: TGTGCCAGCAGTTCCGGGACAGGGGACTATGGCTACACCTTC.

The rearrangement uses TRBV5-4 and TRBJ2-1; a possible D gene is TRBD2 (5 bases). Germline CDR1 reads SGHNT; CDR2 reads YYREEE (reference sequence). V lost 2 bases, J lost 2 bases, and 11 bases lay in between. CDR3 length: 15 residues. CDR3 bases: TGTGCCAGCAGCTTAGGTGAGGGCCCCTACAATGAGCAGTTCTTC. Translated: CASSLGEGPYNEQFF.

This chain joins TRBV4-1 and TRBJ2-2, with 12 bases identical to TRBD2. The CDR3 has 16 residues. With 4 bases clipped from V and 6 bases from J, the junction kept 6 bases outside the gene matches. Germline-derived CDR1 and CDR2 are MGHRA and YSYEKL. The CDR3 DNA follows: TGCGCCAGCAGCCCGGCTAGCGGGAGGGCCCCCGGGGAGCTGTTTTTT. Translation: CASSPASGRAPGELFF.

The chain has TRBV7-6 and TRBJ2-6; the match to TRBD1 covers 7 bases. This CDR3 is built from 18 residues. CDR1 and CDR2 (germline): SGHVS, FNYEAQ. Losses at the gene ends were 3 bases for V and 0 bases for J; bases not matched to a gene: 8. The CDR3 is CASSFEGQSNSGANVLTF. As DNA, the CDR3 is TGTGCCAGCAGCTTTGAGGGACAGTCAAACTCTGGGGCCAACGTCCTGACTTTC.

This sequence joins TRBV7-2 and TRBJ2-4, with 8 bases fitting TRBD1. There are 14 residues in the CDR3. J gave up 5 bases and V 5 bases, and 5 bases lay outside the gene matches. Germline V gene lookup returns CDR1 SGHTA and CDR2 FQGNSA. The CDR3 DNA reads TGTGCCAGCAGCCTTAGCAGGGGGCAAAACATTCAGTACTTC. As protein: CASSLSRGQNIQYF.

This chain uses TRBV29-1 with TRBJ2-6, with D perhaps TRBD1 (5 bases). This CDR3 contains 16 residues. Germline loops: CDR1 SQVTM, CDR2 ANQGSEA. V lost 0 bases and J 3 bases, leaving 12 bases between the germline ends. The chain's CDR3 is CSVEDLRGFGANVLTF. The CDR3 DNA sequence: TGCAGCGTTGAAGATCTTAGGGGATTTGGGGCCAACGTCCTGACTTTC. The full variable domain, its missing parts supplied by reference TRBV29-1 and TRBJ2-6, is SAVISQKPSRDICQRGTSLTIQCQVDSQVTMMFWYRQQPGQSLTLIATANQGSEATYESGFVIDKFPISRPNLTFSTLTVSNMSPEDSSIYLCSVEDLRGFGANVLTFGAGSRLTVL.

The chain uses TRBV25-1 and TRBJ2-1; D remains ambiguous. Trimming shortened V by 3 bases and J by 12 bases, and 12 bases separated the two germline ends. Germline CDR1 reads MGHDK; CDR2 reads SYGVNS. This CDR3 contains 12 residues. The CDR3 DNA follows: TGTGCCAGCAGTGACTCGAGTTTTGTGCAGTTCTTC. It yields the protein CASSDSSFVQFF.

The chain couples TRBV6-6 to TRBJ2-5; 7 nucleotides align to TRBD1. Germline V gives CDR1 MNHNY, CDR2 SVGAGI (reference sequence). This CDR3 has 14 amino acids. Trimming cost V 7 bases and J 2 bases; bases outside gene matches: 7. The CDR3 is CASNQPGQQETQYF. The CDR3, as DNA: TGTGCCAGCAACCAACCGGGACAGCAAGAGACCCAGTACTTC.

The V and J genes are TRBV6-1 and TRBJ2-1; D is uncertain. The CDR3 sequence is 14 residues long. CDR1 MNHNS and CDR2 SASEGT come from the germline V gene. Deletions cut 5 bases from V and 9 bases from J, with 17 bases between. CDR3: CASSSYPIRSEQFF. The CDR3 DNA reads as TGTGCCAGCAGTAGCTATCCTATTAGGAGTGAGCAGTTCTTC.

The CDR3 spells CASSTGGRTGYTF. Here the CDR3 DNA reads TGTGCCAGCAGTACAGGGGGACGAACTGGCTACACCTTC. The V gene is TRBV2, the J gene TRBJ1-2, with 8 bases fitting TRBD1. The germline gives CDR1 SNHLY, CDR2 FYNNEI. J gave up 7 bases and V 5 bases, and 6 bases lay outside the gene matches. The CDR3 has 13 residues.

The chain joins TRBV7-3 to TRBJ2-3; a weak D match, TRBD2 (5 bases). CDR3 size: 13 residues. Germline CDR1 and CDR2: SGHTA and FQGTGA. Trimming took off 6 bases at V and 4 bases at J, with 11 bases between the two ends. CDR3 sequence (DNA): TGTGCCAGCAGTCGAACCGGGGCAGATACGCAGTATTTT. Its protein is CASSRTGADTQYF.

This clone appeared once. The chain is built from TRBV2 and TRBJ2-7; a weak D match, TRBD2 (5 bases). Trimming shortened V by 6 bases and J by 2 bases, and 8 bases separated the two germline ends. The CDR3 is 12 amino acids. The germline V gene has CDR1 SNHLY and CDR2 FYNNEI. The CDR3 region has the DNA TGTGCCAGCAGCGAGAGGGCCTACGAGCAGTACTTC. Translated: CASSERAYEQYF.

The chain has TRBV7-2 and TRBJ1-4, with D unclear. Looked up from germline, CDR1 is SGHTA and CDR2 is FQGNSA. This CDR3 is 14 amino acids long. The V end lost 5 bases, the J end lost 6 bases, and 13 bases lay between the germline ends. The CDR3 reads CASSTINGDEKLFF. The DNA for the CDR3 is TGTGCCAGCAGCACCATTAACGGGGATGAAAAACTGTTTTTT.

This clone was detected only a few times. The J gene is TRBJ2-3, the V gene TRBV5-1; 8 positions agree with TRBD1. This CDR3 has 15 amino acids. The trim removed 3 bases at V and 1 base at J, leaving 4 bases unmatched. The germline CDR1 and CDR2 sequences are SGHRS and YFSETQ. The CDR3 region is CASSWTGSGTDTQYF. The CDR3 DNA follows: TGCGCCAGCAGCTGGACAGGGTCCGGCACAGATACGCAGTATTTT.

The chain recombines TRBV28 with TRBJ1-4, with 10 bases identical to TRBD1. V was pared by 4 bases and J by 8 bases, with 13 bases of the junction left unmatched. The germline V gene has CDR1 MDHEN and CDR2 SYDVKM. The CDR3 consists of 17 residues. CDR3 coding DNA: TGTGCCAGCAGTTCATTCTTACCGGGACAGGGGTACGAAAAACTGTTTTTT. It codes for CASSSFLPGQGYEKLFF.

The V call is TRBV5-1, the J call TRBJ2-3, with TRBD1 matching over 8 bases. Germline V lookup: CDR1 SGHRS, CDR2 YFSETQ. The CDR3 contains 15 residues. The V segment lost 0 bases and the J segment 0 bases; nucleotides outside the gene matches: 0. Here the CDR3 reads CASSLGDRSTDTQYF. The DNA for the CDR3 is TGCGCCAGCAGCTTGGGGGACAGGAGCACAGATACGCAGTATTTT.

The chain carries TRBV2 and TRBJ1-1; 7 bases map to TRBD1. Germline V CDR1 and CDR2: SNHLY, FYNNEI. Unmatched junction bases numbered 11, after V lost 7 bases and J lost 3 bases. This CDR3 has 15 amino acids. The CDR3 nucleotides are TGTGCCAGCAAGGGGGGCAGGGGGTTTGACACTGAAGCTTTCTTT. Its translation: CASKGGRGFDTEAFF.